These 7 T cell receptor beta chains were all obtained from the same sample, sequenced in a study of identical twins (dated by TCRdb to 2016 to 2017). The method was 5' RACE. Instrument used: Illumina HiSeq 2000. In-frame beta chains were kept once TCRdb had trimmed the public reads at Q25 with fastp and called clones with MiXCR. Entries are consolidated by CDR3 protein sequence, retaining the most common genes and DNA. The sample profile shows 470,000 or so distinct CDR3 sequences; approximately 25% of them were found once. The ten largest clones represent about 2.7% of the sample. The same sample was also studied in work on T cells expressing NK-cell markers.

Sequenced material: CD4+ T cells sorted from blood. The receptors derive from a woman under 30 in good health.

Only a few counts were recorded for this clonotype. The rearrangement links TRBV18 to TRBJ2-7, with 7 bases that match TRBD1. The CDR3 loop spans 15 amino acids. The V gene's germline CDR1 is KGHSH and CDR2 LQKENI. J was trimmed by 6 bases and V by 6 bases; bases with no gene match: 14. CDR3 DNA sequence: TGTGCCAGCTCGTCAAACCCGTCGACAGGGTTCGAGCAGTACTTC. The encoded protein is CASSSNPSTGFEQYF. Full variable domain (outside the CDR3, taken from reference TRBV18 and TRBJ2-7): NAGVMQNPRHLVRRRGQEARLRCSPMKGHSHVYWYRQLPEEGLKFMVYLQKENIIDESGMPKERFSAEFPKEGPSILRIQQVVRGDSAAYFCASSSNPSTGFEQYFGPGTRLTVT.

The chain has TRBV12-3 or TRBV12-4 and TRBJ2-1, with unresolved D. Trimming stripped 7 bases from V and 0 bases from J, with 13 bases between. This CDR3 contains 15 residues. For the CDR3, the DNA is TGTGCCAGCACTCTTAGCCGGAGCTCCTACAATGAGCAGTTCTTC. Residues: CASTLSRSSYNEQFF.

The rearrangement uses TRBV10-1 and TRBJ2-1, with TRBD2 matching over 11 bases. Germline trimming cut 8 bases from V and 3 bases from J; bases unmatched to any gene: 6. This CDR3 is 15 amino acids long. From germline, CDR1 is WNHNN and CDR2 SYGVQD (reference sequence). DNA of the CDR3: TGCGCCAGCTCCCCGACTAGCGGGATCTACAATGAGCAGTTCTTC. Its translation: CASSPTSGIYNEQFF.

CDR3 amino acids: CASSLGGKRQVGGYTF. In DNA form, the CDR3 reads TGTGCCAGCAGCCTGGGAGGGAAGAGACAGGTGGGAGGCTACACCTTC. The chain carries TRBV9 and TRBJ1-2; D is perhaps TRBD1 (6 bases). The CDR3 is 16 amino acids. CDR1 and CDR2 from the germline V gene are SGDLS and YYNGEE. The V and J ends lost 4 bases and 8 bases respectively, with 24 bases between them.

This clonotype was found a few times. CDR3 DNA sequence: TGTGCCAGCTCAACTACTAGCGTGCACCCCTCCTACGAGCAGTACTTC. Amino acids: CASSTTSVHPSYEQYF. The chain combines TRBV18 with TRBJ2-7, with 7 bases that match TRBD2. The germline gives CDR1 KGHSH, CDR2 LQKENI. V lost 5 bases to trimming and J lost 0 bases; unmatched junction nucleotides: 10. The CDR3 sequence is 16 residues long. The full variable domain, completed using reference TRBV18 and TRBJ2-7, is NAGVMQNPRHLVRRRGQEARLRCSPMKGHSHVYWYRQLPEEGLKFMVYLQKENIIDESGMPKERFSAEFPKEGPSILRIQQVVRGDSAAYFCASSTTSVHPSYEQYFGPGTRLTVT.

The V gene is TRBV19, the J gene TRBJ2-6; TRBD2 agrees at 7 bases. CDR3 length equals 19 residues. Germline CDR1 LNHDA, CDR2 SQIVND (reference sequence). V lost 6 bases to trimming and J lost 0 bases; unmatched junction nucleotides: 14. The CDR3 DNA follows: TGTGCCAGTAGGCCTAACCCCGGGACTACGATCTCTGGGGCCAACGTCCTGACTTTC. Amino acids: CASRPNPGTTISGANVLTF.

This clonotype was detected a few times. V usage is TRBV19 and J usage is TRBJ1-5, with D uncertain. The germline gives CDR1 LNHDA, CDR2 SQIVND (reference sequence). V lost 5 bases, J lost 15 bases, and 14 bases lay in between. This CDR3 spans 11 amino acids. The CDR3 reads CASSSQTAVHF. The DNA for the CDR3 is TGTGCCAGTAGTTCCCAGACCGCGGTGCATTTT.